The sample holds a few counts of the clone carrying this T cell receptor (beta chain). Antigen: not known. These data are taken from a study of response to subunit inactivated influenza vaccine. Findings of the study overall: Authors proposed each seasonal influenza vaccination draws in few new T cells.

TCRdb analysed the RT-PCR reads with MiXCR anew, one entry per CDR3 protein. In the table there are about 540,000 distinct CDR3 sequences, 13% to 15% of which are singletons. Germline V gives CDR1 SGHAT, CDR2 FQNNGV. The CDR3 totals 19 residues. V was pared by 4 bases and J by 2 bases, with 11 bases of the junction left unmatched. The sequences come from PBMCs from blood, collected approximately 13 days after vaccination. The V gene is TRBV11-2, the J gene TRBJ2-2, with TRBD2 matching over 12 bases. The TCR was taken from a man aged 50 to 60 who received an inactivated influenza vaccine. DNA of the CDR3: TGTGCCAGCAGCTCTCGTCGGACTAGCGGGATAAGAAACACCGGGGAGCTGTTTTTT. Its translation is CASSSRRTSGIRNTGELFF.